This record covers a single T cell receptor beta chain. This CDR3 is 15 amino acids long. CDR1 and CDR2 from the germline V gene are MNHEY and SVGAGI. V gave up 4 bases and J gave up 2 bases, with 11 bases separating them. The authors' processing: The assay estimated nucleated cells by amplifying reference gene primers. The protocol was immunoSEQ multiplex PCR, while the TCRdb copy is restricted to in-frame clones and leaves out a portion. That table furnishes V, J and clone size, whereas the DNA furnished D and trimming. Of over 65,000 clones listed, about 85% are singletons. The data were taken from a study of blood T cell repertoires in COVID-19.

The chain links TRBV6-5 to TRBJ2-2; D is possibly TRBD2 (5 bases). The TCR originated in an older man with active or convalescent COVID-19. The specimen was peripheral blood. The CDR3 coding sequence is TGTGCCAGCAGTTCCCCGGGAAGAAACACCGGGGAGCTGTTTTTT. Protein: CASSSPGRNTGELFF.